This TCR beta chain was captured by sequencing in a study of Ad26.COV2.S vaccination and SARS-CoV-2 variants. General study points: Ad26.COV2.S recipients had broader spike-specific TCRs (P = 0.0014). Non-spike TCR breadth showed similarity between vaccine and placebo recipients. Reportedly, spike-specific CD8+ and CD4+ T cell responses achieved substantial breadth once vaccination had taken place.

Profiled with immunoSEQ multiplex PCR; TCRdb holds only in-frame clones, not every one. The sample lists 350,000 to 450,000 clones; about 90% were seen once. This clone has only one observation. Its antigen is not identified. The same CDR3 arises from other DNA sequences in this sample as well. V lost 6 bases, J lost 4 bases, and 10 bases lay in between. Germline CDR1 is MNHEY and CDR2 is SMNVEV (reference sequence). The CDR3 sequence is 13 residues long. The sample here was peripheral blood, taken after recovery from COVID-19. This rearrangement joins TRBV27 to TRBJ2-1; D tentatively fits TRBD1 or TRBD2 (6 bases each). The origin of this receptor is a human donor who had recovered from COVID-19. For the CDR3, the DNA is TGTGCCAGCAGGGGGGGCCGATACAATGAGCAGTTCTTC. Amino acid sequence: CASRGGRYNEQFF.